This T cell receptor beta chain was recovered during a study of blood T cell repertoires in COVID-19. The CDR3 has 13 residues. V lost 5 bases and J lost 6; bases outside the gene matches: 6. The germline V gene has CDR1 MNHEY and CDR2 SMNVEV (reference sequence). Measured with immunoSEQ multiplex PCR; TCRdb has only the in-frame clones, and not every one. The sample lists roughly 100,000 clones; roughly 90% were seen once. The TCR originated in a human donor in a cohort sampled during active COVID-19. The rearrangement joins TRBV27 to TRBJ2-7; 8 bases are shared with TRBD2. The source material was peripheral blood. DNA for the CDR3: TGTGCCAGCAGTGAAGCGGGAGAGTCCGAGCAGTACTTC. It is translated as CASSEAGESEQYF.